This TCR beta chain is drawn from a study of cytomegalovirus exposure and HLA in healthy donors. Study conclusions and caveats: Under in vitro conditions, a few CMV-associated chains were confirmed as specific for CMV antigens. Researchers reported from a later analysis that most CMV-associated TCR beta chains appeared HLA-restricted.

Primers included in the PCR were 60 Vbeta and 13 Jbeta primers. Source study methods: Tens of millions of unique TCR beta chains, some 11 million shared, were counted in a later analysis. Here immunoSEQ multiplex PCR was the method, and the copy in TCRdb shows in-frame clones only, minus some. V, J and clone size reflect that table, while D and trimming were determined from the DNA. The table has tens of thousands of clones, around 78% seen once. This clone was detected only once. Its antigen remains unknown. With 2 bases removed from V and 0 bases from J, the gap between germline ends came to 17 bases. CDR1 is GTSNPN and CDR2 is SVGIG in the germline V gene (reference sequence). The CDR3 extends over 17 amino acids.

The V and J genes are TRBV30 and TRBJ1-3; D remains ambiguous. The sequencing sample was made of PBMCs. The TCR originated in a man in his late teens or twenties in good health and CMV-seropositive. The CDR3 DNA sequence: TGTGCCTGGAGTCCTTGGGCCAGTGGGAGCTCTGGAAACACCATATATTTT. Translation: CAWSPWASGSSGNTIYF.